Below, one T cell receptor (beta chain) is given with its context. V was shortened by 4 bases and J by 7 bases, with 11 bases between the two germline ends. CDR3 size: 13 residues. Looked up from germline, CDR1 is LGHDT and CDR2 is YNNKEL (reference sequence). This specimen belongs to a study of blood T cell repertoires in COVID-19. Looking at the study overall: From T cells, B-cell-depleted T cells, or PBMCs came the material, which was cDNA or gDNA.

Study processing details: How many nucleated cells were present was estimated from reference gene primer amplification. Sequencing was performed with immunoSEQ multiplex PCR; in TCRdb, only in-frame clones are kept and a portion is missing. V and J calls plus clone size are reproduced from that table; the DNA served to infer D and trimming. The data show 90,000 to 120,000 clones, with roughly 85% seen just once and about 2.2% held by the top ten. The chain uses TRBV3-1 (or the pseudogene TRBV3-2) and TRBJ1-5; D gene uncertain. The receptor was isolated from a human donor in a cohort sampled during active COVID-19. Sequenced input: peripheral blood. The DNA for the CDR3 is TGTGCCAGCAGCCTTCAGGAGGGACAGCCCCAGCATTTT. Translated, it gives CASSLQEGQPQHF.